Listed here are 28 T cell receptor beta chains from one sample, sequenced in a study of T-cell reconstitution after alpha-beta-depleted transplantation in children. The TCRbeta library was prepared with unique molecular identifiers. TCRdb redid the calling of the PCR reads with MiXCR, one entry per CDR3 protein. The sample comprises 120,000 to 150,000 distinct CDR3 sequences, around 9% of which are singletons, and 15% to 20% rests with the top ten. The sequences come from PBMCs, mostly from graft donor cells, collected 180 days after TCRalphabeta/CD19-depleted stem cell transplant. Receptors were obtained from a female patient between 2 and 10 years old who had a stem cell transplant for congenital amegakaryocytic thrombocytopenia, so the T cells may come from the graft donor.

This clonotype occurred many times. V is TRBV20-1 and J is TRBJ2-5; no reliable D call. The CDR3 has 14 amino acids. Per germline, CDR1 DFQATT and CDR2 SNEGSKA (reference sequence). Trimming stripped 0 bases from V and 5 bases from J, with 13 bases between. The CDR3 DNA follows: TGCAGTGCTAGAGATATGGGTACGAGGGAGACCCAGTACTTC. This sequence encodes CSARDMGTRETQYF.

In its sample, this clonotype was seen many times. The V call is TRBV4-1, the J call TRBJ2-7, with D perhaps being TRBD1 or TRBD2 (6 bases each). The CDR3 has 12 residues. Trimming took 7 bases from V and 6 from J, leaving 13 bases between them. Per germline, CDR1 MGHRA and CDR2 YSYEKL. Here the CDR3 DNA reads TGCGCCAGCACTGGGGGGCAGGGCGAGCAGTACTTC. The encoded protein is CASTGGQGEQYF.

As for this clonotype: One end of the junction fails to match germline, which may point to a read error. This rearrangement joins TRBV5-1 to TRBJ2-3, with TRBD1 as a possible D gene (6 bases). Germline V gene lookup returns CDR1 SGHRS and CDR2 YFSETQ. The CDR3 is 14 amino acids. CDR3 DNA sequence: TGCCCCAGCAGCTTCCAAGGGGGTCAAGATACGCAGTATTTC. Translating gives CPSSFQGGQDTQYF.

This clonotype was recorded at least ten times. The V call is TRBV20-1, the J call TRBJ1-1; unclear D gene. Trimming removed 3 bases at V and 3 bases at J, with 11 bases between. This CDR3 spans 13 amino acids. Germline values: CDR1 DFQATT, CDR2 SNEGSKA (reference sequence). CDR3: CSASGRMHTEAFF. The CDR3 DNA reads TGCAGTGCTAGTGGTCGAATGCACACTGAAGCTTTCTTT.

The genes are TRBV4-1 and TRBJ2-3; TRBD2 matches 7 bases. Germline trimming cut 4 bases from V and 2 bases from J; bases unmatched to any gene: 6. The CDR3 is 15 amino acids. Germline V gene lookup returns CDR1 MGHRA and CDR2 YSYEKL. In DNA, the CDR3 is TGCGCCAGCAGCCCCCCTAGCGGTTACACAGATACGCAGTATTTT. It translates to CASSPPSGYTDTQYF.

Many counts were recorded for this clonotype. The J gene is TRBJ2-1, the V gene TRBV28; no firm D call. This CDR3 contains 13 residues. Germline V gives CDR1 MDHEN, CDR2 SYDVKM. Trimming pared 6 bases from V and 7 bases from J, leaving 13 bases between. The CDR3 region is CASSHDGLNEQFF. DNA of the CDR3: TGTGCCAGCAGCCACGACGGTCTAAATGAGCAGTTCTTC.

This clonotype has ten or more counts. The V call is TRBV7-2, the J call TRBJ2-1; D may be TRBD2 (6 bases). Germline V gene data show CDR1 as SGHTA and CDR2 as FQGNSA. The V end lost 5 bases, the J end lost 9 bases, and 17 bases lay between the germline ends. This CDR3 has 14 residues. CDR3 in amino acids: CASSLSWRAGEQFF. CDR3 bases: TGTGCCAGCAGCCTATCATGGAGGGCCGGTGAGCAGTTCTTC.

This clonotype was counted many times. The chain carries TRBV28 and TRBJ1-2; a possible D gene is TRBD1 (6 bases). V lost 4 bases and J 11 bases, leaving 17 bases between the germline ends. Germline CDR1 is MDHEN and CDR2 is SYDVKM. The CDR3 spans 13 residues. CDR3: CASSSHGGRGYTF. The CDR3 DNA sequence: TGTGCCAGCAGTTCCCACGGGGGGCGCGGGTACACCTTC.

The sample holds a few counts of this clonotype. The rearrangement links TRBV6-1 to TRBJ1-2; D not certain. CDR3 size: 14 residues. Germline values: CDR1 MNHNS, CDR2 SASEGT. Trimming removed 6 bases from V and 3 bases from J, with 14 bases in between. This CDR3 is CASRLRWRYYGYTF. CDR3 nucleotides: TGTGCCAGCAGACTACGGTGGAGGTACTATGGCTACACCTTC.

The rearrangement uses TRBV29-1 and TRBJ1-2; 11 bases map to TRBD1. There are 14 residues in the CDR3. Germline loops: CDR1 SQVTM, CDR2 ANQGSEA. V shed 2 bases, J shed 4 bases, and the junction held 3 bases outside the gene matches. CDR3 amino acids: CSVEKGTGGYGYTF. DNA of the CDR3: TGCAGCGTTGAAAAAGGGACAGGGGGCTATGGCTACACCTTC.

This clonotype was counted ten times or more. The CDR3 bases are TGCAGCGCAAGGGACAGGGCGGACACTGAAGCTTTCTTT. Its protein is CSARDRADTEAFF. V and J are TRBV29-1 and TRBJ1-1; 9 bases fit TRBD1. CDR1 and CDR2 (germline): SQVTM, ANQGSEA. The CDR3 contains 13 residues. Losses at the gene ends were 7 bases for V and 3 bases for J; bases not matched to a gene: 6.

V is TRBV9 and J is TRBJ2-2; D unresolved. In germline, CDR1 is SGDLS, CDR2 YYNGEE. The CDR3 is 15 amino acids. V was trimmed by 4 bases and J by 5 bases, leaving 15 bases between them. CDR3: CASSPNPLSTGELFF. CDR3 nucleotide sequence: TGTGCCAGCAGCCCGAACCCCCTGTCGACCGGGGAGCTGTTTTTT.

About this clonotype itself: This may come from a read error, since a much larger clone is one base off. The chain uses TRBV30 and TRBJ1-1; D may be TRBD1 (5 bases). The CDR3 runs to 14 residues. Looked up from germline, CDR1 is GTSNPN and CDR2 is SVGIG (reference sequence). CDR3 coding DNA: TGTGCCTGGAGTGTCGTGGGGACCAACACTGTAGCTTTCTTT. This sequence encodes CAWSVVGTNTVAFF.

The chain joins TRBV12-3 or TRBV12-4 to TRBJ1-2, with D perhaps TRBD1 (6 bases). CDR3 length: 16 residues. The V end was cut by 6 bases, the J end by 7 bases, with 24 bases between. CDR3 residues: CASSPTYPGGRGGYTF. The CDR3 nucleotides are TGTGCCAGCAGCCCAACCTACCCGGGGGGGCGCGGTGGCTACACCTTC.

In DNA, the CDR3 is TGTGCCAGCAGTCTCTCCGCGGCGGGCTACGAGCAGTACTTC. Amino acid sequence: CASSLSAAGYEQYF. The rearrangement joins TRBV12-3 or TRBV12-4 to TRBJ2-7; weak D call: TRBD2 (5 bases). This CDR3 is built from 14 residues. The V end lost 5 bases, the J end lost 3 bases, and 14 bases lay between the germline ends.

This clonotype was picked up a small number of times. The V gene is TRBV7-6, the J gene TRBJ2-2, with 8 bases aligning to TRBD2. J lost 3 bases, V lost 1 base, and 13 bases had no gene match. Looked up from germline, CDR1 is SGHVS and CDR2 is FNYEAQ. The CDR3 is made up of 19 amino acids. CDR3 residues: CASSLDAGRAWTDTGELFF. In DNA, the CDR3 is TGTGCCAGCAGCTTAGACGCCGGGAGGGCCTGGACGGACACCGGGGAGCTGTTTTTT.

This clonotype has a count of ten or more. CDR3: CASSLTGGYNEQFF. The DNA of the CDR3 is TGCGCCAGCAGCTTGACAGGAGGATACAATGAGCAGTTCTTC. The genes are TRBV5-1 and TRBJ2-1, with D perhaps assigned TRBD1 or TRBD2 (5 bases each). Germline CDR1 SGHRS, CDR2 YFSETQ. V was trimmed by 1 base and J by 4 bases, leaving 9 bases between them. This CDR3 has 14 residues.

This clonotype showed up just a few times. This chain links TRBV3-1 with TRBJ1-1; TRBD1 matches at 9 bases. The trim removed 2 bases at V and 2 bases at J, leaving 9 bases unmatched. The CDR3 extends over 17 amino acids. Germline V gives CDR1 LGHDT, CDR2 YNNKEL (reference sequence). The chain's CDR3 is CASSQIPPGQGNTEAFF. The CDR3, as DNA: TGTGCCAGCAGCCAAATCCCACCGGGACAGGGAAACACTGAAGCTTTCTTT.

Many counts were recorded for this clonotype. The junction does not match germline at one end; this may be a read error. This chain joins TRBV5-1 and TRBJ1-1; weak D call: TRBD1 (5 bases). Germline CDR1 and CDR2: SGHRS and YFSETQ. The CDR3 totals 13 residues. The CDR3 protein is CASSLTEDTEAFF. CDR3 bases: TGCGCCAGCAGCCTTACTGAGGACACGGAAGCTTTCTTT.

This clonotype is medium-sized by share. The V call is TRBV19, the J call TRBJ2-1, with 8 bases lining up with TRBD2. Per the germline V gene, CDR1 is LNHDA and CDR2 is SQIVND (reference sequence). With V trimmed by 3 bases and J by 2 bases, 12 bases remained unmatched. The CDR3 totals 18 residues. The CDR3 nucleotides read TGTGCCAGTAGTATTCCCCTAGCGGGCCCTTTAACCTACAATGAGCAGTTCTTC. It encodes CASSIPLAGPLTYNEQFF.

V and J are TRBV20-1 and TRBJ2-1; TRBD2 is a possible D gene (6 bases). Trimming stripped 5 bases from V and 5 bases from J, with 10 bases between. The length of the CDR3 is 12 residues. The germline V gene encodes CDR1 DFQATT and CDR2 SNEGSKA (reference sequence). This CDR3 reads CSAWGLHNEQFF. Written as DNA, the CDR3 is TGCAGTGCTTGGGGACTCCACAATGAGCAGTTCTTC.

In its sample, this clonotype was seen many times. This chain connects TRBV20-1 to TRBJ2-5; possible D gene TRBD2, 5 bases. Germline CDR1 and CDR2: DFQATT and SNEGSKA (reference sequence). V was trimmed by 6 bases and J by 4 bases, leaving 18 bases between them. The CDR3 has 14 amino acids. CDR3 sequence reads: CSALGLATRETQYF. The DNA for the CDR3 is TGCAGTGCCCTAGGCCTAGCAACCCGAGAGACCCAGTACTTC.

The sample holds many counts of this clonotype. V and J are TRBV7-6 and TRBJ2-7; the match to TRBD1 covers 7 bases. The CDR3 totals 15 residues. V lost 5 bases, J lost 0 bases, and 7 bases stayed unmatched. CDR1 SGHVS and CDR2 FNYEAQ come from the germline V gene. CDR3 nucleotide sequence: TGTGCCAGCAGCAACTACAGGGGAAACTCCTACGAGCAGTACTTC. Translation gives CASSNYRGNSYEQYF.

This clonotype came up many times. The chain has TRBV6-5 and TRBJ2-2, with 7 bases fitting TRBD2. J gave up 6 bases and V 6 bases, and 13 bases lay outside the gene matches. CDR1 and CDR2 (germline): MNHEY, SVGAGI. The CDR3 has 16 residues. CDR3 region: CASSVIAGRIAGELFF. The CDR3, as DNA: TGTGCCAGCAGCGTCATAGCGGGCCGCATAGCCGGGGAGCTGTTTTTT.

V and J are TRBV5-1 and TRBJ2-3; 10 bases line up with TRBD1. CDR1 SGHRS and CDR2 YFSETQ come from the germline V gene. This CDR3 is 17 amino acids long. After removal of 2 bases from V and 3 bases from J, the junction contained 9 bases not matched to a gene. The CDR3 spells CASSLGEGTGVTDTQYF. CDR3 in DNA: TGCGCCAGCAGCTTAGGGGAAGGGACAGGGGTAACAGATACGCAGTATTTT.

This clonotype was detected ten times or more. V gene TRBV5-1 combines with J gene TRBJ1-2; 8 nucleotides agree with TRBD1. The CDR3 is made up of 13 amino acids. The germline gives CDR1 SGHRS, CDR2 YFSETQ. The V gene end was trimmed by 4 bases and the J gene end by 8 bases; junction bases not matched to a gene: 7. The CDR3 DNA is TGCGCCAGCAGCCCGGGACAGGCCTTGGGCTACACCTTC. It encodes CASSPGQALGYTF.

The chain links TRBV12-3 or TRBV12-4 to TRBJ1-1; D possibly corresponds to TRBD1 (5 bases). V lost 6 bases to trimming and J lost 7 bases, with 21 bases between them. The CDR3 spans 15 residues. The CDR3 DNA reads as TGTGCCAGCAGGGACCCAAGTGGGGGGTATGATGAAGCTTTCTTT. Protein sequence: CASRDPSGGYDEAFF.

This clonotype was seen many times. The chain uses TRBV4-1 and TRBJ2-7; D is possibly TRBD2 (6 bases). CDR3 length: 15 amino acids. In germline, CDR1 is MGHRA, CDR2 YSYEKL. The V end was cut by 3 bases, the J end by 0 bases, with 12 bases between. CDR3 nucleotides: TGCGCCAGCAGCCACCTAAGCGGGTCCTCCTACGAGCAGTACTTC. It specifies CASSHLSGSSYEQYF.